One sample yielded the 2 T cell receptor beta chains listed below, sequenced in a study of T cell responses to AZD1222 COVID-19 vaccine. Assay used: immunoSEQ multiplex PCR; TCRdb lists only in-frame clones, some missing. This table holds 150,000 to 200,000 clones, 85% to 95% found once. The sequencing used peripheral blood, collected on day 0 of AZD1222 vaccination. These TCRs come from an adult in good health.

The count of this clone is one. V usage is TRBV30 and J usage is TRBJ2-1; no clear D gene. Germline-derived CDR1 and CDR2 are GTSNPN and SVGIG (reference sequence). With 0 bases removed from V and 12 bases from J, the gap between germline ends came to 12 bases. The CDR3 runs to 12 residues. The CDR3: CAWSVLKVMQFF. CDR3 in DNA: TGTGCCTGGAGTGTACTGAAGGTTATGCAGTTCTTC.

The chain recombines TRBV7-3 with TRBJ2-5, with TRBD2 matching over 7 bases. Germline-derived CDR1 and CDR2 are SGHTA and FQGTGA. The CDR3 covers 12 residues. V gave up 6 bases and J gave up 7 bases; unmatched junction bases: 5. CDR3 coding DNA: TGTGCCAGCAGTGGACTAGAGGGGACCCAGTACTTC. Translated, it gives CASSGLEGTQYF.